The rows below give T cell receptor beta chains drawn from one sample of a study of graft-versus-host responses after intestinal transplantation. For these receptors, no antigen is known. Libraries were prepared by immunoSEQ multiplex PCR; TCRdb keeps only in-frame clonotypes and omits some of them. The sample records some 90,000 clones, just under 95% being singletons. Sequencing used unstimulated CD8+ T cells sorted from spleen or lymph node cells, obtained before transplant. Every receptor here comes from a human donor who was the organ donor for an intestinal transplant. The CDR3 runs from the conserved cysteine through the conserved F or W. A D gene is named only where the DNA matches it firmly. Size values are once, few and many counts, or a class for expanded clones, and some rows have none.

>TRBV4-1|TRBJ1-1|NA|few
TGCGCCAGCAGCCAAGTGTATGGAGCTAGGACTGAAGCTTTCTTT
CASSQVYGARTEAFF
>TRBV4-3|TRBJ2-4|NA|NA
TGCGCCAGCAGCCCCGGGTGGTTGAAAAACATTCAGTACTTC
CASSPGWLKNIQYF
>TRBV4-1|TRBJ1-1|TRBD1|NA
TGCGCCAGCAGCCGGGCAGGGGGAGAGTACACTGAAGCTTTCTTT
CASSRAGGEYTEAFF
>TRBV9|TRBJ2-6|TRBD1|NA
TGTGCCAGCAGCGAGGGGGCCTCAAGGGCTGGGGCCAACGTCCTGACTTTC
CASSEGASRAGANVLTF
>TRBV11-2|TRBJ1-1|TRBD1|NA
TGTGCCAGCAGCTTAGATTACAGGGGAGTGGACACTGAAGCTTTCTTT
CASSLDYRGVDTEAFF
>TRBV27|TRBJ1-5|NA|NA
TGTGCCAGCGGGCTAAATCCCCAGCATTTT
CASGLNPQHF
>TRBV19|TRBJ2-7|TRBD2|once
TGTGCCAGTACAAACGGGGGGAGGAACGAGCAGTACTTC
CASTNGGRNEQYF
>TRBV7-9|TRBJ2-2|NA|NA
TGTGCCAGCAGCTTAGGGAGGCCCGGGGAGCTGTTTTTT
CASSLGRPGELFF
>TRBV30|TRBJ1-6|TRBD1|NA
TGTGCCTGGAGATGGGGGACAGGGGTCAATTCACCCCTCCACTTT
CAWRWGTGVNSPLHF
>TRBV5-1|TRBJ1-1|NA|NA
TGCGCCAGCAGCTTGGTGGGGGGGCGAATGGACACTGAAGCTTTCTTT
CASSLVGGRMDTEAFF
>TRBV4-3|TRBJ2-7|TRBD1|NA
TGCGCCAGCAGCCCGGGACAGGGGCAATACGAGCAGTACTTC
CASSPGQGQYEQYF
>TRBV7-2|TRBJ2-7|TRBD2|NA
TGTGCCAGCAGCCGCGTCGGGACTAGCGGGGGGTATTACGAGCAGTACTTC
CASSRVGTSGGYYEQYF
>TRBV2|TRBJ2-1|TRBD2|NA
TGTGCCAGCAGTGGGGGGCCTAGCGGGCCCTATGAGCAGTTCTTC
CASSGGPSGPYEQFF
>TRBV7-9|TRBJ1-6|TRBD1|NA
TGTGCCAGCAGCTTGGCTTTGGACAGGGGGAATTCACCCCTCCACTTT
CASSLALDRGNSPLHF
>TRBV10-3|TRBJ2-5|NA|NA
TGTGCCATCAGTGAGTCCCCGTTCCAAGAGACCCAGTACTTC
CAISESPFQETQYF
>TRBV2|TRBJ1-1|TRBD1|NA
TGTGCCAGCAGTGAAGGGCAGGGGGGTAGGGACACTGAAGCTTTCTTT
CASSEGQGGRDTEAFF
>TRBV5-6|TRBJ2-7|NA|NA
TGTGCCAGCAGCTTGAGCCTGGGGGGCTACGAGCAGTACTTC
CASSLSLGGYEQYF
>TRBV4-3|TRBJ2-5|NA|NA
TGCGCCAGCAGCCAAGGACTGGACCAGGGCCAGTACTTC
CASSQGLDQGQYF
>TRBV13|TRBJ2-1|TRBD2|NA
TGTGCCAGCAGCTTAGGACTAGCGGGGGGGCGGTATGAGCAGTTCTTC
CASSLGLAGGRYEQFF
>TRBV19|TRBJ1-1|NA|NA
TGTGCCAGTAGTAGGGCCAGGATCAACACTGAAGCTTTCTTT
CASSRARINTEAFF
>TRBV7-3|TRBJ2-2|TRBD2|NA
TGTGCCACCACTAGCGGGGGGCTCGGCGGGGAGCTGTTTTTT
CATTSGGLGGELFF
>TRBV7-6|TRBJ1-2|TRBD1|NA
TGTGCCAGCAGCTTAGAAAACAGGGGACACTATGGCTACACCTTC
CASSLENRGHYGYTF
>TRBV4-1|TRBJ1-5|NA|NA
TGCGCCAGCAGCCCAGATCGGGGTTACAATCAGCCCCAGCATTTT
CASSPDRGYNQPQHF
>TRBV7-3|TRBJ2-3|TRBD2|NA
TGTGCCAGCAGCTTAACCGGGGGGGAGGATACGCAGTATTTT
CASSLTGGEDTQYF
>TRBV5-1|TRBJ1-1|NA|NA
TGCGCCAGCAGCTTGGACAGGAACACTGAAGCTTTCTTT
CASSLDRNTEAFF
>TRBV7-2|TRBJ1-2|NA|NA
TGTGCCAGCAGCTCACTGCCTAAGAGGGTGACGGGTGGCTACACCTTC
CASSSLPKRVTGGYTF
>TRBV19|TRBJ2-3|TRBD1|NA
TGTGCCAGTAGCTGGACAGGGGGGGGCACAGATACGCAGTATTTT
CASSWTGGGTDTQYF
>TRBV11-2|TRBJ1-4|TRBD1|NA
TGTGCCAGCAGCTGGACAGGGATCGCTAATGAAAAACTGTTTTTT
CASSWTGIANEKLFF
>TRBV19|TRBJ1-6|NA|NA
TGTGCCAGTAGTATAGCAACAGGGAGCTCCTATAATTCACCCCTCCACTTT
CASSIATGSSYNSPLHF